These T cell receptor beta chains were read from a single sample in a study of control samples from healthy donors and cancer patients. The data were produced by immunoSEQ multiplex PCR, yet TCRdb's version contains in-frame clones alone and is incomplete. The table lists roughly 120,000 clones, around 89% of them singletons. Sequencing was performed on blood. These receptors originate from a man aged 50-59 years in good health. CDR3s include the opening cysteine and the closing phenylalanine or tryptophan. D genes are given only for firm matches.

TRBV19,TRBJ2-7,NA,TGTGCCAGTAGTGACCTGCCCTACGAGCAGTACTTC,CASSDLPYEQYF
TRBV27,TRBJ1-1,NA,TGTGCCAGCAGCTTGGACGGGTTGAACACTGAAGCTTTCTTT,CASSLDGLNTEAFF
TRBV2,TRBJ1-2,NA,TGTGCCAGCAGTGAGGGGAGACAGGAGTCCTATGGCTACACCTTC,CASSEGRQESYGYTF
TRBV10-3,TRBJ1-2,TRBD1,TGTGCCATCAGTGAGAGACAGGGAGACTATGGCTACACCTTC,CAISERQGDYGYTF
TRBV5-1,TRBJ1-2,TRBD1,TGCGCCAGCAGCTTGGATTTCTCCGGGACAGGTTCTGGCTACACCTTC,CASSLDFSGTGSGYTF
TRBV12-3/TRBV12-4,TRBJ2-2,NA,TGTGCCAGCAGTTTAGTTGGCCCCGGGGAGCTGTTTTTT,CASSLVGPGELFF
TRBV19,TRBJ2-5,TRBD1,TGTGCCAGTAGTACCAGGGGGCGCGTAGAGACCCAGTACTTC,CASSTRGRVETQYF
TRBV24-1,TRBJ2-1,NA,TGTGCCACCAGGAGAGGGGTATCGGTGGACAATGAGCAGTTCTTC,CATRRGVSVDNEQFF
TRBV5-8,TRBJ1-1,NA,TGTGCCAGCAGCTTTCAGGGCGACACTGAAGCTTTCTTT,CASSFQGDTEAFF
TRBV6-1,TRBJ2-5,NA,TGTGCCAGCAGTGAAAAGGGCAGACCCTCGGGGGAGACCCAGTACTTC,CASSEKGRPSGETQYF
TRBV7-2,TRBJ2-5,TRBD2,TGTGCCAGCAGGCCGGGGGGGCTGGAGACCCAGTACTTC,CASRPGGLETQYF
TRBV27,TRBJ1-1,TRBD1,TGTGCCAGCAGTTTTGGGGGACAGGGAACTGAAGCTTTCTTT,CASSFGGQGTEAFF
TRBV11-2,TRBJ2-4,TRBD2,TGTGCCAGCAGCTTAGCGTGGGGAGGGAATGACATTCAGTACTTC,CASSLAWGGNDIQYF
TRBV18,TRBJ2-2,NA,TGTGCCAGCTCTTCTAGACAGGAGGCGCACGGGGAGCTGTTTTTT,CASSSRQEAHGELFF
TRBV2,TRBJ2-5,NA,TGTGCCAGCAGTGACAGGGACCAAGAGACCCAGTACTTC,CASSDRDQETQYF
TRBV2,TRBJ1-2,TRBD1,TGTGCCAGCACAGTGGGGACAGGGAATATTGGCTACACCTTC,CASTVGTGNIGYTF